The clone carrying this TCR beta chain has a count of ten or more. Its specificity is unknown. The data derive from a study of T cell repertoires in cytomegalovirus infection. General study findings and limits: Dominating the ex vivo response were TCR beta clonotypes that were CMV-specific and HLA-C-restricted.

The CDR3 runs 14 residues. CDR1 MGHRA and CDR2 YSYEKL come from the germline V gene. V lost 0 bases and J lost 4, with 6 bases in between. TCRdb reprocessed the reads via MiXCR and lists one record per CDR3 protein. The sample has 500,000 or so distinct CDR3 sequences; 16% are singletons. This receptor was identified in a human donor in good health (CMV status not recorded). Some clones in this sample may be carry-over from other donors' samples. The V call is TRBV4-1, the J call TRBJ1-4; no clear D gene. The material sequenced was CD8+ T cells from PBMCs. The CDR3: CASSQDYLNEKLFF. In DNA form, the CDR3 reads TGCGCCAGCAGCCAAGACTACCTTAATGAAAAACTGTTTTTT.